Listed below are T cell receptor beta chains from one sample, sequenced in a study of regulatory T cells in long-lasting Graves disease. Via MiXCR, TCRdb re-called the multiplex PCR reads, giving one row per CDR3 protein. Found here are around 470,000 distinct CDR3 sequences, roughly 15% of them singletons; the top ten hold about a sixth. These data were likewise used in another study, on T cells in Graves' hyperthyroidism and ophthalmopathy.

Material: peripheral blood mononuclear cells (PBMCs), obtained at new diagnosis, from a patient treated with antithyroid drugs. These receptors were obtained from a woman in her forties or fifties with Graves disease. The CDR3 runs from the conserved cysteine through the conserved F or W. A D gene is named only where the DNA matches it firmly. Part of the rows lack a size; the others show once, few, many or a class for expanded clones.

many	.	TRBV28	TRBJ2-7	CASRVGTSSYEQYF	TGTGCCAGCAGAGTGGGCACCTCGTCCTACGAGCAGTACTTC
.	TRBD2	TRBV20-1	TRBJ2-1	CSAPTSGTYNEQFF	TGCAGTGCTCCGACTAGCGGGACCTACAATGAGCAGTTCTTC
many	TRBD1	TRBV27	TRBJ2-7	CASSGGQVYEQYF	TGTGCCAGCAGTGGGGGACAGGTATACGAGCAGTACTTC
.	TRBD2	TRBV29-1	TRBJ2-3	CSVINSGRAPDTQYF	TGCAGCGTAATAAATAGCGGGAGGGCCCCAGATACGCAGTATTTT
.	.	TRBV12-3/TRBV12-4	TRBJ2-4	CASSHYREWEDVQYF	TGTGCCAGCAGTCATTACAGGGAATGGGAGGACGTTCAGTACTTC
.	.	TRBV19	TRBJ2-7	CASSIDLTYEQYF	TGTGCCAGTAGTATAGACCTAACCTACGAGCAGTACTTC
.	.	TRBV10-3	TRBJ2-5	CAISVGEKKTQYF	TGTGCCATCAGTGTGGGGGAAAAAAAGACCCAGTACTTC
many	.	TRBV7-9	TRBJ2-5	CASSLDPLGAYF	TGTGCCAGCAGCTTAGATCCGTTGGGAGCGTACTTC
.	.	TRBV29-1	TRBJ1-1	CSANTPSHTEAFF	TGCAGCGCTAACACACCATCGCACACTGAAGCTTTCTTT
few	TRBD2	TRBV6-1	TRBJ2-7	CASSALAGAAYEQYF	TGTGCCAGCAGCGCCCTAGCGGGAGCGGCCTACGAGCAGTACTTC
many	TRBD1	TRBV6-2/TRBV6-3	TRBJ2-7	CASSWTGAEQYF	TGTGCCAGCAGCTGGACAGGGGCCGAGCAGTACTTC
many	.	TRBV11-2	TRBJ1-1	CASSLSTADTEAFF	TGTGCCAGCAGCTTGAGCACGGCGGACACTGAAGCTTTCTTT
few	.	TRBV5-6	TRBJ1-2	CASSSNNRVYLVGYTF	TGTGCCAGCAGCTCGAACAACAGGGTATACCTGGTTGGCTACACCTTC
.	.	TRBV5-1	TRBJ2-6	CASSLDGTGANVLTF	TGCGCCAGCAGCTTGGATGGGACAGGGGCCAACGTCCTGACTTTC
many	.	TRBV7-9	TRBJ2-7	CASSLLTDEQYF	TGTGCCAGCAGCTTACTCACGGACGAGCAGTACTTC
many	TRBD1	TRBV20-1	TRBJ2-1	CSARERGRGVNEQFF	TGCAGTGCTAGAGAAAGGGGGCGAGGGGTCAATGAGCAGTTCTTC
once	.	TRBV4-1	TRBJ1-1	CASSQDEGVSTEAFF	TGCGCCAGCAGCCAAGACGAAGGGGTGAGCACTGAAGCTTTCTTT
many	TRBD2	TRBV29-1	TRBJ2-5	CSVASGRAFETQYF	TGCAGCGTCGCTAGCGGGAGGGCCTTCGAGACCCAGTACTTC
.	TRBD1	TRBV9	TRBJ1-1	CASSVQLAGGMTEAFF	TGTGCCAGCAGCGTACAGTTGGCAGGGGGCATGACTGAAGCTTTCTTT
many	.	TRBV14	TRBJ2-5	CASSQPGRQETQYF	TGTGCCAGCAGCCAACCAGGGCGGCAAGAGACCCAGTACTTC
few	TRBD1	TRBV12-3/TRBV12-4	TRBJ1-2	CASSPSGQGAGYTF	TGTGCCAGCAGCCCTAGCGGGCAGGGGGCGGGCTACACCTTC
.	.	TRBV2	TRBJ1-6	CASSVRDGNSPLHF	TGTGCCAGCTCGGTCCGGGACGGAAATTCACCCCTCCACTTT
few	.	TRBV4-1	TRBJ2-3	CASSLGSGADTQYF	TGCGCCAGCAGCCTCGGGTCGGGTGCAGATACGCAGTATTTT
.	.	TRBV4-2	TRBJ2-2	CASSQEGDTNTGELFF	TGTGCCAGCAGCCAAGAGGGGGACACGAACACCGGGGAGCTGTTTTTT
.	.	TRBV7-9	TRBJ2-1	CASSPMGGNNEQFF	TGTGCCAGCAGCCCTATGGGGGGAAACAATGAGCAGTTCTTC
many	.	TRBV20-1	TRBJ2-7	CSARDRGRSYEQYF	TGCAGTGCTAGAGATCGCGGCAGATCCTACGAGCAGTACTTC
many	TRBD1	TRBV6-1	TRBJ2-7	CASAQGQGVVLYEQYF	TGTGCCAGCGCCCAAGGACAGGGGGTAGTGTTGTACGAGCAGTACTTC
many	.	TRBV30	TRBJ2-7	CAWGKTGGHYEQYF	TGTGCCTGGGGAAAGACAGGAGGACATTACGAGCAGTACTTC
.	TRBD2	TRBV9	TRBJ2-1	CASSKAAASGRSSYNEQFF	TGTGCCAGCTCCAAGGCTGCGGCTAGCGGGAGGTCCTCCTACAATGAGCAGTTCTTC
few	TRBD2	TRBV24-1	TRBJ2-2	CATSEQKGGSTTGELFF	TGTGCCACCAGTGAACAAAAGGGCGGGAGTACCACCGGGGAGCTGTTTTTT
many	.	TRBV18	TRBJ2-6	CASSPVNSGANVLTF	TGTGCCAGCTCGCCGGTCAACTCTGGGGCCAACGTCCTGACTTTC
many	.	TRBV6-1	TRBJ1-4	CASSEALGENEKLFF	TGTGCCAGCAGTGAAGCGCTTGGAGAGAATGAAAAACTGTTTTTT
.	.	TRBV30	TRBJ1-2	CAWSVGGLKGYTF	TGTGCCTGGAGTGTAGGTGGGCTCAAAGGCTACACCTTC
.	TRBD2	TRBV9	TRBJ2-3	CASSVTSGSGRSTDTQYF	TGTGCCAGCAGCGTGACTAGCGGGAGCGGGAGGAGCACAGATACGCAGTATTTT
many	TRBD1	TRBV2	TRBJ1-2	CATRQGGYGYTF	TGTGCCACCCGACAGGGGGGCTATGGCTACACCTTC
few	.	TRBV2	TRBJ1-5	CASSELGRSNQPQHF	TGTGCCAGCAGTGAATTAGGGAGGAGCAATCAGCCCCAGCATTTT